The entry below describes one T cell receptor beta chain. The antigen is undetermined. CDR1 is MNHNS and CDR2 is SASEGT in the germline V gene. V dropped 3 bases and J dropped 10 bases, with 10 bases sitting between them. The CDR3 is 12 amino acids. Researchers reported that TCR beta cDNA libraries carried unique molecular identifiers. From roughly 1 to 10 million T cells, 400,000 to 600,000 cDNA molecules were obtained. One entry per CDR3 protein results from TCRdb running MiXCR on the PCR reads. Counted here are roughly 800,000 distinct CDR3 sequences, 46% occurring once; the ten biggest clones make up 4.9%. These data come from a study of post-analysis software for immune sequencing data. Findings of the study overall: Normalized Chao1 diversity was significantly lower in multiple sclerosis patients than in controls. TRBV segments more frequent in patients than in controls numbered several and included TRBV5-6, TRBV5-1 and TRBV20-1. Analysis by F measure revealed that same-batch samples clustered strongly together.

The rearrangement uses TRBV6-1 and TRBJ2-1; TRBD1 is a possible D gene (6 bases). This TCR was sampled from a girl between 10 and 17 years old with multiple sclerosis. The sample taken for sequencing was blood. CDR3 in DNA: TGTGCCAGCAGTGATGAGGGGGTCGAGCAGTTCTTC. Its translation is CASSDEGVEQFF.